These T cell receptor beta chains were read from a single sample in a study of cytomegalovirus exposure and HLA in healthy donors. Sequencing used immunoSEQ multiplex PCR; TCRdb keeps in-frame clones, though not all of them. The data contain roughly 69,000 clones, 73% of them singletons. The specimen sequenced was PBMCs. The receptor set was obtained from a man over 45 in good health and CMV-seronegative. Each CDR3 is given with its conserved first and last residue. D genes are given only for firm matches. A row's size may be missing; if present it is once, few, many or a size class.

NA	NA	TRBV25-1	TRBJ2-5	TGTGCCAGCAGTGATAGTCTCCACCCGGGGGAGACCCAGTACTTC	CASSDSLHPGETQYF
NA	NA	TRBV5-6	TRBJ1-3	TGTGCCAGCAGCTTCGGGAGTAACTCTGGAAACACCATATATTTT	CASSFGSNSGNTIYF
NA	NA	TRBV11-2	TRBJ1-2	TGTGCCAGCAGCTTAGCGGGAAATTCGGGGGATGGCTACACCTTC	CASSLAGNSGDGYTF
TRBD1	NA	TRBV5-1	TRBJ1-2	TGCGCCAGCAGCTTCGGGACAGTCGGTGGCTACACCTTC	CASSFGTVGGYTF
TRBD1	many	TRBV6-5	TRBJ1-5	TGTGCCAGCAGTCGACAGGGGATCGGCAATCAGCCCCAGCATTTT	CASSRQGIGNQPQHF
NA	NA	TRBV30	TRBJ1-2	TGTGCCTGGAGTGTATGGGGGGTTAATGGCTACACCTTC	CAWSVWGVNGYTF
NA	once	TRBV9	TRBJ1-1	TGTGCCAGCAGCGTCAAATTGAACACTGAAGCTTTCTTT	CASSVKLNTEAFF
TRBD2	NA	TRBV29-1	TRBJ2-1	TGCAGCGTTGCGGGGGGATCCTACAATGAGCAGTTCTTC	CSVAGGSYNEQFF
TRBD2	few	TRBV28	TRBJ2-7	TGTGCCAGCAGTTTAAAGACAGCGGGGGGCCTCTACGAGCAGTACTTC	CASSLKTAGGLYEQYF
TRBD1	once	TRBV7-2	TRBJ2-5	TGTGCCAGCAGCCGCAGGACAGGAAAGGTAGAGACCCAGTACTTC	CASSRRTGKVETQYF
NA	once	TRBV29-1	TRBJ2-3	TGCAGCGTTAGGAGATCGGGGGGCCGGGGAGATACGCAGTATTTT	CSVRRSGGRGDTQYF
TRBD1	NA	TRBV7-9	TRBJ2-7	TGTGCCAGCAGCCGGACAGGGGGTAGGTACGAGCAGTACTTC	CASSRTGGRYEQYF
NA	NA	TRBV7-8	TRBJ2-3	TGTACCAGCAGCTTACTTCAACTCAGCACAGATACGCAGTATTTT	CTSSLLQLSTDTQYF
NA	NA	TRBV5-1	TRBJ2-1	TGCGCCAGCAGCTTGGCCGGACAGCGGGGCTCCTACAATGAGCAGTTCTTC	CASSLAGQRGSYNEQFF
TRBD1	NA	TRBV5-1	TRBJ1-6	TGCGCCAGCAGCTCCAGACAGGGGCAGGGCTCACCCCTCCACTTT	CASSSRQGQGSPLHF